The 28 T cell receptor beta chains in this list originate from one sample, sequenced in a study of blood T cell repertoires in COVID-19. The protocol was immunoSEQ multiplex PCR, while the TCRdb copy is restricted to in-frame clones and leaves out a portion. The repertoire consists of a few hundred thousand clones, with around 84% occurring once and the leading ten covering roughly 4%. The sequenced sample was peripheral blood. These TCRs come from a man in his sixties with acute or convalescent COVID-19.

V usage is TRBV10-3 and J usage is TRBJ2-2; perhaps TRBD2 as D (6 bases). The CDR3 is made up of 14 amino acids. Germline V gene sequence: CDR1 ENHRY, CDR2 SYGVKD. With 7 bases removed from V and 3 bases from J, the gap between germline ends came to 12 bases. The CDR3 protein is CAITGSLDTGELFF. CDR3 nucleotide sequence: TGTGCCATCACCGGGAGTCTCGACACCGGGGAGCTGTTTTTT.

The sample holds one count of this clone. J is TRBJ2-2 and V is TRBV9, with TRBD2 identical over 13 bases. Trimming took 4 bases from V and 0 from J; bases not matched to a gene: 9. From germline, CDR1 is SGDLS and CDR2 YYNGEE. This CDR3 contains 19 residues. In DNA form, the CDR3 reads TGTGCCAGCAGCACCCGGACTAGCGGGGGCCCCGCGAACACCGGGGAGCTGTTTTTT. Translating gives CASSTRTSGGPANTGELFF.

The chain is built from TRBV28 and TRBJ1-4, with D unresolved. Per the germline V gene, CDR1 is MDHEN and CDR2 is SYDVKM. The germline V and J ends were trimmed by 8 bases and 1 base, with 5 bases remaining between them. CDR3 length: 12 amino acids. In DNA, the CDR3 is TGTGCCAGCTACGGAACTAATGAAAAACTGTTTTTT. As protein: CASYGTNEKLFF.

The chain has TRBV27 and TRBJ2-1; 16 bases map to TRBD2. The CDR3 consists of 18 residues. CDR1 is MNHEY and CDR2 is SMNVEV in the germline V gene (reference sequence). Losses at the gene ends were 9 bases for V and 0 bases for J; bases not matched to a gene: 8. The CDR3 loop is CASRPGLAGGSSYNEQFF. CDR3 DNA sequence: TGTGCCAGTCGCCCGGGACTAGCGGGGGGGAGCTCCTACAATGAGCAGTTCTTC.

The chain carries TRBV12-1 and TRBJ2-7; no DNA check was done on the table's D call, TRBD2. TRBV12-1 is flagged as a pseudogene. This CDR3 contains 12 residues. Here the CDR3 reads CAIEVADYEQYF. CDR3 coding DNA: TGTGCCATAGAGGTAGCGGACTACGAGCAGTACTTC.

CDR3: CATSPDSTYGYTF. CDR3 bases: TGTGCCACCTCCCCGGACTCCACCTATGGCTACACCTTC. The chain combines TRBV6-6 with TRBJ1-2; D is undetermined. The V gene's germline CDR1 is MNHNY and CDR2 SVGAGI (reference sequence). V lost 10 bases and J 4 bases, leaving 16 bases between the germline ends. This CDR3 is built from 13 residues.

This chain connects TRBV19 to TRBJ1-1, with 8 bases aligning to TRBD1. The length of the CDR3 is 13 residues. Germline CDR1 reads LNHDA; CDR2 reads SQIVND (reference sequence). Trimming took 3 bases from V and 5 from J; bases not matched to a gene: 2. In DNA form, the CDR3 reads TGTGCCAGTAGTATCAGGGGGCTTACTGAAGCTTTCTTT. Protein sequence: CASSIRGLTEAFF.

As to this clone: Mismatch with germline at one junction end may stem from a read error. The J gene is TRBJ1-6, the V gene TRBV20-1, with D unclear. The V gene's germline CDR1 is DFQATT and CDR2 SNEGSKA (reference sequence). There are 11 residues in the CDR3. The CDR3 sequence: CSARGVGKVNF. As DNA, the CDR3 is TGCAGTGCTAGAGGGGTGGGCAAGGTAAACTTT.

The chain carries TRBV10-3 and TRBJ2-1; TRBD1 matches at 7 bases. The V segment lost 5 bases and the J segment 6 bases; nucleotides outside the gene matches: 1. The CDR3 extends over 12 amino acids. Germline V gene data show CDR1 as ENHRY and CDR2 as SYGVKD. CDR3 protein: CAISWDSNEQFF. The DNA for the CDR3 is TGTGCCATCAGTTGGGACAGCAATGAGCAGTTCTTC.

The chain uses TRBV28 and TRBJ2-7; D gene uncertain. This CDR3 is 16 amino acids long. V dropped 0 bases and J dropped 0 bases, with 12 bases sitting between them. Germline V gene lookup returns CDR1 MDHEN and CDR2 SYDVKM. The CDR3 DNA reads as TGTGCCAGCAGTTTATGGGCTGTACCTAGCTCCTACGAGCAGTACTTC. Its protein product is CASSLWAVPSSYEQYF.

The chain has TRBV21-1 and TRBJ2-5; no check of the table's D call, TRBD2, against the DNA was made. TRBV21-1 is noted as a pseudogene. CDR3 length: 24 residues. CDR3 nucleotide sequence: TGTGCCGGCAGCAAAGAGAGTGCGGGGTTTTACGACCCCACTAGCGGGAGCGTCCAAGAGACCCAGTACTTC. Translated: CAGSKESAGFYDPTSGSVQETQYF.

This chain joins TRBV5-5 and TRBJ2-2, with D perhaps TRBD1 (6 bases). The germline CDR1 and CDR2 sequences are SGHKS and YYEKEE (reference sequence). The CDR3 length is 15 residues. The V and J ends lost 1 base and 3 bases respectively, with 10 bases between them. The CDR3: CASSLYRADTGELFF. Written as DNA, the CDR3 is TGTGCCAGCAGCTTGTACAGGGCTGACACCGGGGAGCTGTTTTTT.

This chain uses TRBV6-2 or TRBV6-3 with TRBJ2-7; 11 nucleotides match TRBD2. V trimming: 0 bases; J trimming: 6 bases; junction bases outside the gene matches: 4. Per the germline V gene, CDR1 is MNHEY and CDR2 is SVGEGT. There are 15 residues in the CDR3. The CDR3 DNA reads as TGTGCCAGCAGTTACTCTTTGACTAGCGGGGTCGAGCAGTACTTC. Its translation: CASSYSLTSGVEQYF.

The CDR3 sequence: CASSSPGAETQYF. DNA of the CDR3: TGTGCCAGCAGCTCCCCAGGGGCGGAGACCCAGTACTTC. The chain combines TRBV11-2 with TRBJ2-5; possible D gene TRBD1, 6 bases. V was trimmed by 4 bases and J by 5 bases, leaving 11 bases between them. Germline V lookup: CDR1 SGHAT, CDR2 FQNNGV. CDR3 size: 13 residues.

This sequence joins TRBV9 and TRBJ2-3; 7 positions agree with TRBD2. The CDR3 runs 16 residues. The V gene end was trimmed by 3 bases and the J gene end by 1 base; junction bases not matched to a gene: 8. The germline V gene has CDR1 SGDLS and CDR2 YYNGEE. DNA for the CDR3: TGTGCCAGCAGCGCTCGGGAGGATAGGCGCACAGATACGCAGTATTTT. Its translation is CASSAREDRRTDTQYF.

The chain has TRBV7-9 and TRBJ1-2; D is possibly TRBD1 (6 bases). V dropped 6 bases and J dropped 6 bases, with 20 bases sitting between them. This CDR3 spans 15 amino acids. CDR1 and CDR2 from the germline V gene are SEHNR and FQNEAQ (reference sequence). This chain's CDR3 is CASRVFRGVNNGYTF. The CDR3, as DNA: TGTGCCAGCAGGGTATTCAGGGGAGTAAACAATGGCTACACCTTC.

This clone was seen just once. The genes are TRBV19 and TRBJ1-5; D is perhaps TRBD1 (6 bases). The CDR3 is made up of 15 amino acids. Germline V gene lookup returns CDR1 LNHDA and CDR2 SQIVND (reference sequence). Trimming removed 7 bases from V and 1 base from J, with 14 bases in between. CDR3 bases: TGTGCCAGTACCCCGACAGGCTCGAGCAATCAGCCCCAGCATTTT. This gives the protein CASTPTGSSNQPQHF.

This chain joins TRBV19 and TRBJ1-2; no reliable D call. The V end lost 0 bases, the J end lost 3 bases, and 17 bases lay between the germline ends. The germline CDR1 and CDR2 sequences are LNHDA and SQIVND (reference sequence). The CDR3 totals 17 residues. The CDR3 is CASSIDKRARLDYGYTF. CDR3 sequence (DNA): TGTGCCAGTAGTATAGATAAGCGAGCCCGACTAGACTATGGCTACACCTTC.

The V gene is TRBV18, the J gene TRBJ1-1; D gene unclear. Germline-derived CDR1 and CDR2 are KGHSH and LQKENI. This CDR3 is built from 14 residues. Trimming removed 3 bases at V and 5 bases at J, with 13 bases between. CDR3 amino acids: CASSPRHSGTEAFF. CDR3 nucleotides: TGTGCCAGCTCACCGAGGCACTCGGGGACTGAAGCTTTCTTT.

This chain joins TRBV19 and TRBJ2-5; tentative D call: TRBD2 (7 bases). Germline CDR1 and CDR2: LNHDA and SQIVND (reference sequence). The CDR3 is 15 residues long. V gave up 3 bases and J gave up 2 bases, with 13 bases separating them. This chain's CDR3 is CASSIRGAGQETQYF. The CDR3 nucleotides read TGTGCCAGTAGTATTCGGGGGGCGGGACAAGAGACCCAGTACTTC.

The genes are TRBV5-4 and TRBJ2-2; D remains unclear. V lost 5 bases and J 0 bases, leaving 5 bases between the germline ends. CDR1 and CDR2 from the germline V gene are SGHNT and YYREEE (reference sequence). This CDR3 is 13 amino acids long. For the CDR3, the DNA is TGTGCCAGCAGGACAACGAACACCGGGGAGCTGTTTTTT. It is translated as CASRTTNTGELFF.

Only a few counts were recorded for this clone. V and J are TRBV27 and TRBJ2-2, with 9 bases fitting TRBD1. CDR3 length: 16 amino acids. CDR1 MNHEY and CDR2 SMNVEV come from the germline V gene (reference sequence). J was trimmed by 5 bases and V by 0 bases; bases with no gene match: 4. CDR3 DNA: TGTGCCAGCAGTTTATCCGGACAGGGGTGGACCGGGGAGCTGTTTTTT. Its protein product is CASSLSGQGWTGELFF.

The chain couples TRBV18 to TRBJ2-5; 8 nucleotides align to TRBD1. Looked up from germline, CDR1 is KGHSH and CDR2 is LQKENI. V lost 6 bases and J lost 5; bases outside the gene matches: 11. The CDR3 is made up of 15 amino acids. CDR3 coding DNA: TGTGCCAGCTCCCCAGGACAGGGAAGGACGGAGACCCAGTACTTC. It is translated as CASSPGQGRTETQYF.

The chain joins TRBV7-9 to TRBJ2-1; 12 bases align to TRBD2. CDR1 is SEHNR, CDR2 FQNEAQ, per germline (reference sequence). V shed 5 bases, J shed 7 bases, and the junction held 18 bases outside the gene matches. CDR3 length: 19 amino acids. Written as DNA, the CDR3 is TGTGCCAGCAGCACGTCTAGCGGGAGGGCCCTCTACCTTGGGAATGAGCAGTTCTTC. Amino acids: CASSTSSGRALYLGNEQFF.

This clone was seen just once. The V call is TRBV29-1, the J call TRBJ2-5; 8 bases map to TRBD2. Germline assignment: CDR1 SQVTM and CDR2 ANQGSEA. The length of the CDR3 is 12 residues. V gave up 7 bases and J gave up 4 bases; unmatched junction bases: 5. CDR3 sequence (DNA): TGCAGCGGCCGGGGGGGTGGAGAGACCCAGTACTTC. This gives the protein CSGRGGGETQYF.

This clone was counted once. The chain uses TRBV18 and TRBJ2-7; 7 positions match TRBD1. This CDR3 region has 14 residues. After removal of 3 bases from V and 0 bases from J, the junction contained 2 bases not matched to a gene. Germline V gene data show CDR1 as KGHSH and CDR2 as LQKENI. The CDR3 is CASSPGQSSYEQYF. The CDR3 nucleotides read TGTGCCAGCTCACCGGGACAGTCCTCCTACGAGCAGTACTTC.

The CDR3 DNA follows: TGTGCCAGCTCACCAGTCTTACGGGGGGACTATGGCTACACCTTC. Amino acid sequence: CASSPVLRGDYGYTF. The chain recombines TRBV18 with TRBJ1-2; D may be TRBD1 (5 bases). Trimming removed 2 bases from V and 3 bases from J, with 13 bases in between. The CDR3 is made up of 15 amino acids. In germline, CDR1 is KGHSH, CDR2 LQKENI.

V gene TRBV5-5 combines with J gene TRBJ1-2; tentatively, D is TRBD1 (5 bases). Per the germline V gene, CDR1 is SGHKS and CDR2 is YYEKEE (reference sequence). This CDR3 has 16 amino acids. V was trimmed by 3 bases and J by 4 bases, leaving 19 bases between them. In nucleotides, the CDR3 is TGTGCCAGCAGCTACGCCCCCGGGGGGAGGGCCTATGGCTACACCTTC. This gives the protein CASSYAPGGRAYGYTF.